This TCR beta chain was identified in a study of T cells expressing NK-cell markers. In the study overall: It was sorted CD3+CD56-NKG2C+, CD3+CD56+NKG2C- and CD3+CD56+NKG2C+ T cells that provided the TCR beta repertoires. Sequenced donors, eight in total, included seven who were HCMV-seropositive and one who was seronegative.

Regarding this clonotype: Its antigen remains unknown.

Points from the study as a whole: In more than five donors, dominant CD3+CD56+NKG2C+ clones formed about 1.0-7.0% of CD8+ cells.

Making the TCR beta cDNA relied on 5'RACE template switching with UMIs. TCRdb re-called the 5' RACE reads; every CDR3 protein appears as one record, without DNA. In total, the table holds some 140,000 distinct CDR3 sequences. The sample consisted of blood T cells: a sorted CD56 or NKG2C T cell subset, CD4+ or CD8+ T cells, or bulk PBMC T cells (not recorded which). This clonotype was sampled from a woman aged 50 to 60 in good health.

CDR3 loop: CSARDIGNTGELFF. The chain combines TRBV20-1 with TRBJ2-2. The CDR3 covers 14 residues. From germline, CDR1 is DFQATT and CDR2 SNEGSKA (reference sequence).